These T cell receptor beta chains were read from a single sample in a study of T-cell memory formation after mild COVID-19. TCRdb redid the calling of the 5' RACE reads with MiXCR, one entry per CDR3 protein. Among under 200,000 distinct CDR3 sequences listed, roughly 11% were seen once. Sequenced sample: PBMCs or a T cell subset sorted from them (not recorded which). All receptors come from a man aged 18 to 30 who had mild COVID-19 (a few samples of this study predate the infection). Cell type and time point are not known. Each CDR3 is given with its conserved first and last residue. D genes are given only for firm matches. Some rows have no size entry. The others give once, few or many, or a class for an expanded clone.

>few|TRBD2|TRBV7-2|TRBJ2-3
TGTGCCAGCAGCTTGGGACTAGCGGGGAGAGATACGCAGTATTTT
CASSLGLAGRDTQYF
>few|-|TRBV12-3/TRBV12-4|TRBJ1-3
TGTGCCAGCACAAGGTGGATCTCCGGAAACACCATATATTTT
CASTRWISGNTIYF
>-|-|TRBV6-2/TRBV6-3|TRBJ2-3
TGTGCCAGCAGTTACGGGTCTGGCGACACAGATACGCAGTATTTT
CASSYGSGDTDTQYF
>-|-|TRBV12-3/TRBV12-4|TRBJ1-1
TGTGCCAGCAGCCTTACAGTGAGGGGGACTGAAGCTTTCTTT
CASSLTVRGTEAFF
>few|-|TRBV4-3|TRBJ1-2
TGCGCCAGCAGCCAAGATCATATTTTGGGGAGCTATGGCTACACCTTC
CASSQDHILGSYGYTF
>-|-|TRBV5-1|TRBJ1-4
TGCGCCAGCAGCTTCGCGGGGATACCTAACGAACTGTTTTTT
CASSFAGIPNELFF
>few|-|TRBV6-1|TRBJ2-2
TGTGCCAGCAGTGAACAACGGGGCCTCCTGGGGGAGCTGTTTTTT
CASSEQRGLLGELFF
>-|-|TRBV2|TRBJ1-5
TGTGCCAGCAGTGCTGAAGCCCTCAATCAGCCCCAGCATTTT
CASSAEALNQPQHF
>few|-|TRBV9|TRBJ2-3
TGTGCCAGCAGCGTGAGTCACAGGGTGATCACAGATACGCAGTATTTT
CASSVSHRVITDTQYF
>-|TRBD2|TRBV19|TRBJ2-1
TGTGCCAGTAGGGGATCGGGACTAGCGGGGGGTAAACTCTTC
CASRGSGLAGGKLF
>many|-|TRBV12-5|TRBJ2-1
TGTGCTAGTGGCCCGCCCCGGGGGAAGGGGTTCTCCTACAATGAGCAGTTCTTC
CASGPPRGKGFSYNEQFF
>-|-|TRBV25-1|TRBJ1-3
TGTGCCAGCAGTGAAAGCGGGTTAGGAAACACCATATATTTT
CASSESGLGNTIYF
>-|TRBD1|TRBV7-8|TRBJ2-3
TGTGCCAGCAGCTTAGTCCGGACAGGGGGTGCAGATACGCAGTATTTT
CASSLVRTGGADTQYF
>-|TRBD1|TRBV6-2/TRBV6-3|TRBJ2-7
TGTGCCAGCCGGTCCGACAGGGGGGACTCCTACGAGCAGTACTTC
CASRSDRGDSYEQYF
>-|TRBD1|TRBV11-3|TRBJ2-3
TGTGCCAGCAGCTTAGGCAGGGGGAACGCCCGGCAGTATTTT
CASSLGRGNARQYF
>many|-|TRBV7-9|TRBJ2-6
TGCGCCAGCAGCTTGGGGGGCTCTGGGGCCAACGTCCTGACTTTC
CASSLGGSGANVLTF
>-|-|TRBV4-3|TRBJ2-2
TGCGCCAGCAGCCTACGAGGGGGAGCGAACACCGGGGAGCTGTTTTTT
CASSLRGGANTGELFF
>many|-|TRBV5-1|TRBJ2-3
TGCGCCAGCAGCATCGGGGACAACACAGATACGCAGTATTTT
CASSIGDNTDTQYF
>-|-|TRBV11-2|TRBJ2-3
TGTGCCAGCAGCTTAGGTCGTCGAGGGGGTAGCACAGATACGCAGTATTTT
CASSLGRRGGSTDTQYF
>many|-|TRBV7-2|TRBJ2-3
TGTGCCAGCAGCTTCATAGAGGGGGTAGTGGTCCAGTATTTT
CASSFIEGVVVQYF
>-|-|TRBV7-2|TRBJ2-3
TGTGCCAGCCGGACAGCCGATGTAGCGGATACGCAGTATTTT
CASRTADVADTQYF
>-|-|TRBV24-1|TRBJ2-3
TGTGCCACCAGTGATTCCTACACAGATACGCAGTATTTT
CATSDSYTDTQYF
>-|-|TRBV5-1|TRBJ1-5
TGCGCCAGCAGCACTGGGGACCGTACGGATCAGCCCCAGCATTTT
CASSTGDRTDQPQHF
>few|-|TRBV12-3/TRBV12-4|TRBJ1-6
TGTGCCAGCAGCTCAAAGAGGGGCTTGAGCTCCTATAATTCACCCCTCCACTTT
CASSSKRGLSSYNSPLHF